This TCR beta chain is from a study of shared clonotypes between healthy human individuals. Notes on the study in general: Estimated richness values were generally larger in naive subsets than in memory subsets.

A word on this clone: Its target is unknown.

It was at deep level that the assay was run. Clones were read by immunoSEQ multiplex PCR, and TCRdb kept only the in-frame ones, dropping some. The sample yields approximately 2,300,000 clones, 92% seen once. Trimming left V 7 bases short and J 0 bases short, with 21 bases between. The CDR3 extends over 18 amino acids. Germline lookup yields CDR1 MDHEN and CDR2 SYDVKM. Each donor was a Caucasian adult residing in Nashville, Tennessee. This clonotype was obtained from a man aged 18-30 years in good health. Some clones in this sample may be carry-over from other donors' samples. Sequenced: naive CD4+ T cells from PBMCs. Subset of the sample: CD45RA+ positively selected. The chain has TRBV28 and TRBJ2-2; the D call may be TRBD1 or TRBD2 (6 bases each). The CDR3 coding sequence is TGTGCCAGCATAAACGGGGGCCAGCCCGTCGCGAACACCGGGGAGCTGTTTTTT. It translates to CASINGGQPVANTGELFF.